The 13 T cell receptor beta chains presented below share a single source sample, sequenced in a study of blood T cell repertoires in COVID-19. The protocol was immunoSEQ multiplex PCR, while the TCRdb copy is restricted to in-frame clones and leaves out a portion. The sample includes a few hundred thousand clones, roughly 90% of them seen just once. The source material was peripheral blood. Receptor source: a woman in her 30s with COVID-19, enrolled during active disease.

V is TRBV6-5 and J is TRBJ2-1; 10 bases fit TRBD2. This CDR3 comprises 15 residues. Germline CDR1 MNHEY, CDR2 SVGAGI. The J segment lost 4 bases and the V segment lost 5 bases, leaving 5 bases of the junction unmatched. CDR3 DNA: TGTGCCAGCAGTCGGACTAGCGGCCATTACAATGAGCAGTTCTTC. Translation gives CASSRTSGHYNEQFF.

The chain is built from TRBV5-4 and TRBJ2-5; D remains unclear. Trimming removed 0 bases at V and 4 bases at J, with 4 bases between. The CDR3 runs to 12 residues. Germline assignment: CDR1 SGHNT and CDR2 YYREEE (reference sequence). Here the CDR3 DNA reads TGTGCCAGCAGCTTGGACTTAGAGACCCAGTACTTC. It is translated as CASSLDLETQYF. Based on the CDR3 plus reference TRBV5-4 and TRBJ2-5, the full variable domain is ETGVTQSPTHLIKTRGQQVTLRCSSQSGHNTVSWYQQALGQGPQFIFQYYREEENGRGNFPPRFSGLQFPNYSSELNVNALELDDSALYLCASSLDLETQYFGPGTRLLVL.

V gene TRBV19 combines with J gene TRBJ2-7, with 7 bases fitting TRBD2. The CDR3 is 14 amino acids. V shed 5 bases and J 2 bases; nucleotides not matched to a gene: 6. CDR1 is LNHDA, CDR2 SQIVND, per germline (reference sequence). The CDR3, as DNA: TGTGCCAGTAGTCCCTCCGGACTAGCCTACGAGCAGTACTTC. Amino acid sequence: CASSPSGLAYEQYF.

The CDR3 DNA reads as TGTGCCAGCAGTCCGAGGGGGCCGGGCACAGATACGCAGTATTTT. This codes for CASSPRGPGTDTQYF. V gene TRBV14 combines with J gene TRBJ2-3; TRBD1 aligns across 7 bases. Trimming cost V 6 bases and J 1 base; bases outside gene matches: 7. The CDR3 contains 15 residues. CDR1 is SGHDN and CDR2 is FVKESK in the germline V gene. Variable domain in full (rest from reference TRBV14 and TRBJ2-3): EAGVTQFPSHSVIEKGQTVTLRCDPISGHDNLYWYRRVMGKEIKFLLHFVKESKQDESGMPNNRFLAERTGGTYSTLKVQPAELEDSGVYFCASSPRGPGTDTQYFGPGTRLTVL.

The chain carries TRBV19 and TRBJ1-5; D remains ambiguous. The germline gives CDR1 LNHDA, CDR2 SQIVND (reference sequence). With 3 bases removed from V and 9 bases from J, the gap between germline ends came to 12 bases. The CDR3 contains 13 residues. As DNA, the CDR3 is TGTGCCAGTAGTATGCCTCCCGGTGGGCCCCAGCATTTT. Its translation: CASSMPPGGPQHF.

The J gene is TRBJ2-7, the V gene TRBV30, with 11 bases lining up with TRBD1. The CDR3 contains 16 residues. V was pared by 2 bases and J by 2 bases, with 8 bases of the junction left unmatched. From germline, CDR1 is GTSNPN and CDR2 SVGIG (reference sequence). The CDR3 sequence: CAWSYRGQGAAYEQYF. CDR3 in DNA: TGTGCCTGGAGTTACCGAGGACAGGGGGCAGCCTACGAGCAGTACTTC.

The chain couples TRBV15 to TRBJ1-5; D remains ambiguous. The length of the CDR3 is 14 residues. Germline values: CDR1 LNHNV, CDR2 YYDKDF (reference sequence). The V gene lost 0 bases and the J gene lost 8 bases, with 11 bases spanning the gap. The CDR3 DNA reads TGTGCCACCAGCAGAGATCGGGCCGGGGAGCCCCAGCATTTT. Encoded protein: CATSRDRAGEPQHF.

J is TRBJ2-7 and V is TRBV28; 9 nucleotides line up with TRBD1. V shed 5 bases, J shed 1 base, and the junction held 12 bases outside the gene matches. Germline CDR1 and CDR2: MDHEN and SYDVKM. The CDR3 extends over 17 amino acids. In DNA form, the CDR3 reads TGTGCCAGCAGTCAATTAGACAGGGGGTGGATTTCCTACGAGCAGTACTTC. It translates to CASSQLDRGWISYEQYF.

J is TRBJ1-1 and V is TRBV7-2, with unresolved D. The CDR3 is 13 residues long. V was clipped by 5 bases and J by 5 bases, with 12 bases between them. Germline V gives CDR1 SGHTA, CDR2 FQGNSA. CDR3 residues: CASSHPSGTEAFF. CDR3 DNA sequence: TGTGCCAGCAGCCACCCGTCGGGGACTGAAGCTTTCTTT.

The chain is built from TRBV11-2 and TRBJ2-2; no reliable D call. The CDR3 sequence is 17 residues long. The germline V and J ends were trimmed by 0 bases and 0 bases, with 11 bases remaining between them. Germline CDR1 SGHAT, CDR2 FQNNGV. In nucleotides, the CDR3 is TGTGCCAGCAGCTTAGATATCACACGTTCGAACACCGGGGAGCTGTTTTTT. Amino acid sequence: CASSLDITRSNTGELFF.

CDR3 protein: CASSQGDRDPPDTQYF. The CDR3 DNA reads as TGTGCCAGCAGCCAGGGCGACAGGGACCCCCCAGATACGCAGTATTTT. The J gene is TRBJ2-3, the V gene TRBV3-1 (or the pseudogene TRBV3-2); 7 positions match TRBD1. The germline V gene encodes CDR1 LGHDT and CDR2 YNNKEL (reference sequence). The CDR3 loop spans 16 amino acids. The trim removed 3 bases at V and 4 bases at J, leaving 10 bases unmatched.

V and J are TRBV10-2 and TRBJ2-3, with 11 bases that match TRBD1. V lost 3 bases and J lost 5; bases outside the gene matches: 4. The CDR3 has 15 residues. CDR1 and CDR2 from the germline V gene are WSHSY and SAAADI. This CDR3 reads CASSERGQGEDTQYF. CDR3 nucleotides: TGCGCCAGCAGTGAAAGGGGACAGGGGGAAGATACGCAGTATTTT.

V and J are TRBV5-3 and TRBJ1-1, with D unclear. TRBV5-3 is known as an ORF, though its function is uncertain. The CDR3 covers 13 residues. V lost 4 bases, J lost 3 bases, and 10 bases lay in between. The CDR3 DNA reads TGTGCCAGAAGCCAGGTCGTCTACACTGAAGCTTTCTTT. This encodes CARSQVVYTEAFF.